This T cell receptor (beta chain) was sequenced for a study of Ad26.COV2.S vaccination and SARS-CoV-2 variants. Whole-study findings and limits: Post-vaccination spike-specific CD8+ and CD4+ T cell responses reportedly had substantial breadth.

This CDR3 has 17 amino acids. Trimming stripped 7 bases from V and 0 bases from J, with 16 bases between. The germline V gene has CDR1 SGHVS and CDR2 FQNEAQ. The method was immunoSEQ multiplex PCR; TCRdb's version includes in-frame clones alone and lacks a portion of them. In the table there are fewer than 400,000 clones, just under 85% of which are singletons. Comments on this clone: Its specificity is not known.

The treatment: some 20 received Ad26.COV2.S at low or high dose, single or two shots; roughly five received placebo; per-sample allocation not given. Sampling was done on day 63 after the first vaccine or placebo injection. This vaccine is an Ad26 vector that expresses the Wuhan-strain SARS-CoV-2 spike. This rearrangement joins TRBV7-8 to TRBJ1-6; tentatively, D is TRBD1 (5 bases). The starting material was peripheral blood, obtained in a trial of Ad26.COV2.S vaccine versus placebo. This sequence was found in a person between 18 and 65 years old who received the Ad26.COV2.S COVID-19 vaccine or a placebo. The CDR3 bases are TGTGCCAGCACCGGGGACTTAGCGAGCTCCTATAATTCACCCCTCCACTTT. Translation: CASTGDLASSYNSPLHF.